This T cell receptor (beta chain) was recorded in a study of response to subunit inactivated influenza vaccine. TCRdb processed the RT-PCR reads anew with MiXCR; each CDR3 protein has one entry. The sample consists of about 700,000 distinct CDR3 sequences, approximately 14% of them appearing once. Germline V gene sequence: CDR1 SGDLS, CDR2 YYNGEE. The V and J ends lost 3 bases and 5 bases respectively, with 17 bases between them. The length of the CDR3 is 15 residues. This clonotype was seen only once. This chain joins TRBV9 and TRBJ2-5; D gene ambiguous. The sequence came from a man over 45 who received an inactivated influenza vaccine. Sequences were derived from PBMCs from blood, sampled 11 to 12 days after vaccination. DNA for the CDR3: TGTGCCAGCAGCGCCTCCCTAGGATTCATGGAGACCCAGTACTTC. Amino acid sequence: CASSASLGFMETQYF.